This T cell receptor beta chain was sequenced during a study of blood T cell repertoires in COVID-19 (TCRdb year 2020). Some background on the complete study: Collaborator samples came from the United States, Italy and Spain and covered acute and convalescent phases of COVID-19. The prospective study material was composed of cDNA or gDNA derived from T cells, B-cell-depleted T cells, or PBMCs. The dataset comprised deeply sampled blood TCRbeta repertoires from subjects exposed to, actively infected with, or recovered from COVID-19. The repertoires were made available in a free public database intended to serve as a resource for research on the immune response to SARS-CoV-2. The samples were drawn from two sources: the first 160 participants of the ongoing ImmuneRACE study, and 1,254 subjects contributed by 6 global collaborators. The sample metadata nearly always contained a de-identified subject ID, COVID-19 status, age in years and sex. Where available, HLA class I and class II types were taken from metadata supplied by the sample provider and were not determined by assay-based typing. What the research found in general, with its limitations: How much clinical and demographic metadata was included differed by source and by participant, and the metadata was provided uncurated.

The CDR3 runs 14 amino acids, cysteine and phenylalanine included. Only CDR3 DNA is held: 42 bases, read in frame from base 1. Reading the germline V gene (reference sequence) gives CDR1 GTSNPN and CDR2 SVGIG. Trimming removed 5 bases from V and 1 base from J, leaving 12 bases between the germline ends. As regards this clone: Its antigen is not yet known. The sample holds no much larger clone one base away, and base qualities are not on file.

Collaborating institutions collected whole blood in K2EDTA tubes following their own protocols. For TCRbeta analysis, collaborators shipped samples as frozen whole blood, isolated PBMCs, or DNA extracted from either of those sample types. TCRbeta CDR3 regions were amplified from genomic DNA using the immunoSEQ Assay, a bias-controlled multiplex PCR. Per the original workflow: Within the assay, amplification of reference gene primers was used to estimate how many nucleated cells each sample contained. To quantify the absolute abundance of each unique TCRbeta CDR3 rearrangement, sequence reads were collapsed and filtered. For each sample, productive Simpson clonality was calculated as the square root of Simpson's diversity index over productive rearrangements. TCRdb took this table from immuneACCESS and kept in-frame rearrangements with V and J called. Such tables lack part of the clones; where checked against another copy, unresolved V genes explain under half of the gap, and the rest is unexplained. That table is the source of V, J and clone size, and D and trimming were worked out from the DNA. The sample yields roughly 50,000 clones; 80% to 90% were counted once. Approximately 27% of the sample belongs to the ten largest clones.

This TCR was recovered from a human donor in a cohort sampled during active COVID-19. Sequencing input: peripheral blood. The receptor chain draws on TRBV30 and TRBJ2-4, with a weak D call of TRBD1 (6 bases match). The CDR3 sequence is CAWEDQGAKNIQYF. The DNA sequence is given as TGTGCCTGGGAAGACCAGGGGGCCAAAAACATTCAGTACTTC.